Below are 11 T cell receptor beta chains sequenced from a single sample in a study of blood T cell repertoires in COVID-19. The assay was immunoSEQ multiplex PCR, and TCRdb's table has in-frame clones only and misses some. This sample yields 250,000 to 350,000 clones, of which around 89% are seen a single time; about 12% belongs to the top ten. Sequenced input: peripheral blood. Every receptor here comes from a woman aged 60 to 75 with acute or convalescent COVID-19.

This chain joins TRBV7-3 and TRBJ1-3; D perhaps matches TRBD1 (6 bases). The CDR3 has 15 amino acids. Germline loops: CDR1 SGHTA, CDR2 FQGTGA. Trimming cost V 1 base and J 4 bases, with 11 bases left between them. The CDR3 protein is CASSLRQDNGNTIYF. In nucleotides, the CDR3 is TGTGCCAGCAGCTTAAGACAGGACAACGGAAACACCATATATTTT.

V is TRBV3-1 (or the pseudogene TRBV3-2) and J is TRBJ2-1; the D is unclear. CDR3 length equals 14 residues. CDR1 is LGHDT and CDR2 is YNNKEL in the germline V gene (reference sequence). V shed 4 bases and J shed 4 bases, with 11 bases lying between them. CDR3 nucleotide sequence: TGTGCCAGCAGCCCCAGTATGGTATACAATGAGCAGTTCTTC. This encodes CASSPSMVYNEQFF.

The chain's CDR3 is CATRSGDNYGYTF. The DNA for the CDR3 is TGTGCCACCAGAAGCGGAGATAACTATGGCTACACCTTC. The chain employs TRBV24-1 and TRBJ1-2; D gene uncertain. The germline gives CDR1 KGHDR, CDR2 SFDVKD. This CDR3 is built from 13 residues. V dropped 7 bases and J dropped 1 base, with 9 bases sitting between them.

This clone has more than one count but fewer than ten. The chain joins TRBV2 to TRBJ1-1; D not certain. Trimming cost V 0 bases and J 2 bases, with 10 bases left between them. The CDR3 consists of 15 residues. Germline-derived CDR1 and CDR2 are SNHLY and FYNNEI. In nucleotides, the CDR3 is TGTGCCAGCAGTGAAGCGCTTGTCAGAAACACTGAAGCTTTCTTT. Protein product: CASSEALVRNTEAFF.

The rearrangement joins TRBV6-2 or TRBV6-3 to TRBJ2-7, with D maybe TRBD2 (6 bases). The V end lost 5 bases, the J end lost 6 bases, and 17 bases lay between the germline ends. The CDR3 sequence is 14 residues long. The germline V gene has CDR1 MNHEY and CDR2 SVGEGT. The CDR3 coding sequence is TGTGCCAGCAGTCTCAAGGGCGGGATAGGCGAGCAGTACTTC. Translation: CASSLKGGIGEQYF.

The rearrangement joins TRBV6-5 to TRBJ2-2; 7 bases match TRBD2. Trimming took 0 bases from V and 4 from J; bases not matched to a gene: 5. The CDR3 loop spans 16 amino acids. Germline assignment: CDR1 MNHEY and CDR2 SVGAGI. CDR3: CASSYSGGRGTGELFF. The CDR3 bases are TGTGCCAGCAGTTACTCGGGAGGGCGGGGCACCGGGGAGCTGTTTTTT.

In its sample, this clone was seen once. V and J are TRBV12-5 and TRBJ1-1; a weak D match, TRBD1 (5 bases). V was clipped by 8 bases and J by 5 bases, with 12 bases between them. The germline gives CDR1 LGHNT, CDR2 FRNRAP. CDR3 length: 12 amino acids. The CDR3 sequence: CASSRGGTEAFF. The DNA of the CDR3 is TGTGCTAGTTCCCGGGGGGGGACTGAAGCTTTCTTT.

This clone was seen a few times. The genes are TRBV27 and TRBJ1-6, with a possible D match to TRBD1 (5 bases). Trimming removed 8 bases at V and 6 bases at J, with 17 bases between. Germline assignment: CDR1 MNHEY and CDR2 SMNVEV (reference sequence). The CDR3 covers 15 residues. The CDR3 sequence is CASGRRLGANSPLHF. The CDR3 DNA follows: TGTGCCAGCGGTCGACGCCTAGGGGCTAATTCACCCCTCCACTTT.

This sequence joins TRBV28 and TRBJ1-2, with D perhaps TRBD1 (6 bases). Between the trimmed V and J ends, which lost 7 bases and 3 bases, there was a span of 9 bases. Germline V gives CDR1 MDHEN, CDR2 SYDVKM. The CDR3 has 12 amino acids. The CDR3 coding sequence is TGTGCCAGCACCGGACAGCACTATGGCTACACCTTC. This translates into CASTGQHYGYTF.

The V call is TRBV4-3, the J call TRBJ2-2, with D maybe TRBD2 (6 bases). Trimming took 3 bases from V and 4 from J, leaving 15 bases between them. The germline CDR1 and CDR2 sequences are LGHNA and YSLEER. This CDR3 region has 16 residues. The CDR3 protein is CASSHMIGGGTGELFF. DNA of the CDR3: TGCGCCAGCAGCCACATGATCGGGGGAGGCACCGGGGAGCTGTTTTTT.

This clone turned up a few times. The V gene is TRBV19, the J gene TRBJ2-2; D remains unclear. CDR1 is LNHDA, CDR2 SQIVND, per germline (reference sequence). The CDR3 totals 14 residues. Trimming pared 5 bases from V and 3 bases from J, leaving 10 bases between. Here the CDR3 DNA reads TGTGCCAGTAGTGCCGACACCTACACCGGGGAGCTGTTTTTT. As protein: CASSADTYTGELFF. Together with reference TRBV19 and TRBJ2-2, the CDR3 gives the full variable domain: DGGITQSPKYLFRKEGQNVTLSCEQNLNHDAMYWYRQDPGQGLRLIYYSQIVNDFQKGDIAEGYSVSREKKESFPLTVTSAQKNPTAFYLCASSADTYTGELFFGEGSRLTVL.